The TCR beta chain under discussion was sequenced for a study of blood T cell repertoires in COVID-19. This clone was seen only once. The repertoire was sequenced with immunoSEQ multiplex PCR; TCRdb's copy has only in-frame clones and lacks some. The sample carries 15,000 to 20,000 clones, 80% to 90% recorded once. The sequenced sample was peripheral blood. This receptor was identified in a human donor with active COVID-19. The donor label of this sample is uncertain.

CDR3 amino acids: CASSKQGRDTEAFF. CDR3 sequence (DNA): TGTGCCAGCAGCAAACAGGGCAGGGACACTGAAGCTTTCTTT. The chain employs TRBV9 and TRBJ1-1, with D tentatively TRBD1 (6 bases). The V gene's germline CDR1 is SGDLS and CDR2 YYNGEE. This CDR3 is built from 14 residues. With 4 bases removed from V and 3 bases from J, the gap between germline ends came to 13 bases.